Listed below are T cell receptor beta chains from one sample, sequenced in a study of shared clonotypes between healthy human individuals. Assay used: immunoSEQ multiplex PCR; TCRdb lists only in-frame clones, some missing. The sample has 2 million to 2.5 million clones; approximately 95% are singletons. Sequencing input: naive CD4+ T cells sorted from blood. The receptor set was obtained from a man aged 18 to 35 in good health. Both conserved end residues are part of each CDR3. Fields, in order: J gene, clone size, D gene, V gene, CDR3 length, CDR3 protein, CDR3 DNA. D genes are given only for firm matches. Rows may omit the clone size; those that give it use once, few, many or a size class.

TRBJ2-1	.	.	TRBV5-1	14	CASSLADSYNEQFF	TGCGCCAGCAGCTTGGCGGACAGCTACAATGAGCAGTTCTTC
TRBJ1-2	.	TRBD1	TRBV6-5	13	CASSGQVGGGYTF	TGTGCCAGCAGCGGACAGGTGGGAGGTGGCTACACCTTC
TRBJ2-3	.	.	TRBV20-1	11	CSARDTDTQYF	TGCAGTGCTAGAGACACAGATACGCAGTATTTT
TRBJ2-2	.	.	TRBV5-1	16	CASSPEGTVNTGELFF	TGCGCCAGCAGCCCGGAGGGGACGGTGAACACCGGGGAGCTGTTTTTT
TRBJ2-3	.	.	TRBV5-1	14	CASSLDTNTDTQYF	TGCGCCAGCAGCTTAGACACAAACACAGATACGCAGTATTTT
TRBJ2-7	.	TRBD2	TRBV9	15	CASSVGLAGLGEQYF	TGTGCCAGCAGCGTAGGTCTAGCGGGATTGGGGGAGCAGTACTTC
TRBJ2-2	.	TRBD2	TRBV6-5	14	CASSVETSGPELFF	TGTGCCAGCAGCGTGGAGACTAGCGGTCCTGAGCTGTTTTTT
TRBJ2-6	once	.	TRBV2	16	CASSPTQTSGANVLTF	TGTGCCAGCAGTCCGACACAAACCTCTGGGGCCAACGTCCTGACTTTC
TRBJ2-3	.	.	TRBV5-4	14	CASSRLMGADTQYF	TGTGCCAGCAGCCGGCTGATGGGAGCAGATACGCAGTATTTT
TRBJ2-1	.	TRBD2	TRBV6-4	15	CASSSLAGVGNEQFF	TGTGCCAGCAGTTCCCTAGCGGGGGTAGGGAATGAGCAGTTCTTC
TRBJ2-2	.	TRBD1	TRBV6-1	17	CASSEGQGAGNTGELFF	TGTGCCAGCAGTGAAGGACAGGGGGCAGGAAACACCGGGGAGCTGTTTTTT
TRBJ2-7	.	TRBD1	TRBV6-1	15	CASTGGHRLSYEQYF	TGTGCCAGCACAGGGGGCCATCGCCTCTCCTACGAGCAGTACTTC
TRBJ2-2	.	TRBD1	TRBV6-1	14	CASSSTGDPGELFF	TGTGCCAGCAGTTCGACAGGGGACCCCGGGGAGCTGTTTTTT
TRBJ1-1	once	TRBD1	TRBV25-1	15	CASSGEDRGVFEAFF	TGTGCCAGCAGTGGAGAGGACAGGGGCGTTTTTGAAGCTTTCTTT
TRBJ2-1	.	.	TRBV7-2	13	CASSLGGGNEQFF	TGTGCCAGCAGCTTGGGGGGCGGTAATGAGCAGTTCTTC
TRBJ2-2	.	.	TRBV4-3	15	CASSQADRNTGELFF	TGCGCCAGCAGCCAGGCCGACAGGAACACCGGGGAGCTGTTTTTT
TRBJ2-4	.	.	TRBV4-3	13	CASSEQPQNIQYF	TGCGCCAGCAGCGAACAGCCCCAAAACATTCAGTACTTC
TRBJ1-2	.	.	TRBV5-1	14	CASRSTGFNYGYTF	TGCGCCAGCAGATCGACAGGCTTTAACTATGGCTACACCTTC
TRBJ2-3	.	TRBD2	TRBV29-1	14	CSVDVLAGTDTQYF	TGCAGCGTTGACGTACTAGCGGGGACAGATACGCAGTATTTT
TRBJ1-1	.	.	TRBV30	13	CAWASGRGTEAFF	TGTGCCTGGGCTTCAGGGAGAGGCACTGAAGCTTTCTTT
TRBJ2-7	.	TRBD2	TRBV6-1	13	CASSEQGGYEQYF	TGTGCCAGCAGTGAACAGGGAGGGTACGAGCAGTACTTC
TRBJ2-3	.	TRBD2	TRBV5-4	14	CASSLGGSTDTQYF	TGTGCCAGCAGTTTGGGGGGGAGCACAGATACGCAGTATTTT
TRBJ1-2	.	.	TRBV2	16	CASSEFLERPNYGYTF	TGTGCCAGCAGTGAGTTTCTGGAGCGGCCTAACTATGGCTACACCTTC
TRBJ2-7	.	.	TRBV5-6	15	CASSLAGGRSYEQYF	TGTGCCAGCAGCTTGGCCGGGGGAAGGTCCTACGAGCAGTACTTC
TRBJ2-1	.	.	TRBV7-9	15	CASSLDSLTYNEQFF	TGTGCCAGCAGCTTAGATTCCCTCACCTACAATGAGCAGTTCTTC
TRBJ1-2	few	.	TRBV6-5	11	CASRLRGGYTF	TGTGCCAGCAGGCTCAGAGGTGGCTACACCTTC
TRBJ2-3	.	.	TRBV10-3	13	CAIRGKITDTQYF	TGTGCCATCAGGGGCAAGATCACAGATACGCAGTATTTT